This TCR beta chain was documented in a study of blood T cell repertoires in COVID-19. In the study overall: Collection of acute and convalescent COVID-19 samples took place in the United States, Italy and Spain. PBMCs, B-cell-depleted T cells, or T cells were the source of the cDNA or gDNA that made up the material.

This CDR3 has 16 amino acids. Germline V lookup: CDR1 SGHAT, CDR2 FQNNGV. Trimming took 0 bases from V and 0 from J, leaving 11 bases between them. This clone was detected once. In the authors' methods: From reference gene primer amplification, estimates of nucleated cell counts were derived. Using immunoSEQ multiplex PCR, the repertoire was profiled, and TCRdb retains in-frame clones only, with some absent. From that table come the V and J calls and clone size; the DNA was used to work out D and trimming. Of roughly 250,000 clones detected, more than 65% appear once; the ten largest clones hold over 3%.

The V and J genes are TRBV11-2 and TRBJ2-5; TRBD1 is a possible D gene (6 bases). Sequencing was done on a sample of peripheral blood. The clonotype was recovered from a woman in her thirties or forties with active or convalescent COVID-19. This chain's CDR3 is CASSLEGGMYQETQYF. The CDR3 DNA reads TGTGCCAGCAGCTTAGAAGGGGGAATGTACCAAGAGACCCAGTACTTC.